Presented here are 21 T cell receptor beta chains from one specimen sequenced in a study of T-cell memory formation after mild COVID-19. TCRdb used MiXCR to reprocess the 5' RACE reads, holding one entry per CDR3 protein. The sample has 110,000 or so distinct CDR3 sequences, roughly a sixth seen once. The sequenced sample consisted of PBMCs or a T cell subset sorted from them (not recorded which). These receptors came from a man aged 18 to 29 who had mild COVID-19 (a few samples of this study predate the infection). Cell type and time point are not known.

Only a few counts were recorded for this clonotype. This chain links TRBV12-3 or TRBV12-4 with TRBJ2-1; TRBD1 aligns across 8 bases. Germline trimming cut 6 bases from V and 2 bases from J; bases unmatched to any gene: 6. The CDR3 loop spans 15 amino acids. The CDR3 sequence is CASSPDRGAYNEQFF. DNA of the CDR3: TGTGCCAGCAGCCCCGACAGGGGAGCCTACAATGAGCAGTTCTTC.

The chain recombines TRBV4-2 with TRBJ1-2, with D perhaps matching TRBD1 (5 bases). Trimming took off 0 bases at V and 4 bases at J, with 12 bases between the two ends. Per germline, CDR1 LGHNA and CDR2 YNFKEQ. The CDR3 is 15 amino acids. The CDR3 DNA sequence: TGTGCCAGCAGCCAAGATCCCCAGGGTGGCTATGGCTACACCTTC. Its protein product is CASSQDPQGGYGYTF.

This chain links TRBV11-2 with TRBJ2-4; D possibly uses TRBD1 or TRBD2 (6 bases each). The CDR3 length is 15 residues. Germline CDR1 and CDR2: SGHAT and FQNNGV. Trimming shortened V by 1 base and J by 4 bases, and 11 bases separated the two germline ends. CDR3 amino acids: CASSLVRGPKNIQYF. As DNA, the CDR3 is TGTGCCAGCAGCTTAGTCCGGGGGCCAAAAAACATTCAGTACTTC.

This clonotype was seen many times. J is TRBJ2-3 and V is TRBV11-2, with D perhaps TRBD1 (7 bases). CDR1 is SGHAT and CDR2 is FQNNGV in the germline V gene. CDR3 length: 13 residues. V was cut by 11 bases and J by 3 bases, with 15 bases left in between. The CDR3 here is CAGQALATDTQYF. CDR3 bases: TGTGCCGGACAGGCGCTAGCGACAGATACGCAGTATTTT.

This clonotype has more than one count but fewer than ten. The chain recombines TRBV4-3 with TRBJ2-5; D may be TRBD2 (7 bases). The germline V gene encodes CDR1 LGHNA and CDR2 YSLEER. Trimming shortened V by 1 base and J by 5 bases, and 11 bases separated the two germline ends. The CDR3 totals 14 residues. CDR3 in DNA: TGCGCCAGCAGCCAAGGGGGGGGCGGCGAGACCCAGTACTTC. The encoded protein is CASSQGGGGETQYF.

The CDR3 is CATSDPSTPGTQYF. CDR3 nucleotide sequence: TGTGCCACCAGTGATCCATCAACCCCAGGGACGCAGTATTTT. The V call is TRBV24-1, the J call TRBJ2-3; possibly TRBD1 for D (5 bases). This CDR3 is 14 amino acids long. Germline V gene lookup returns CDR1 KGHDR and CDR2 SFDVKD. V dropped 3 bases and J dropped 9 bases, with 15 bases sitting between them.

This clonotype was observed a few times. The chain links TRBV12-3 or TRBV12-4 to TRBJ2-3; possibly TRBD1 for D (5 bases). V lost 7 bases, J lost 2 bases, and 19 bases lay in between. The CDR3 has 16 residues. This CDR3 is CASTIRMTDHTDTQYF. The CDR3 region has the DNA TGTGCCAGCACCATCCGCATGACAGACCACACAGATACGCAGTATTTT.

This clonotype was observed a few times. This chain joins TRBV7-9 and TRBJ2-6; D is uncertain. This CDR3 has 14 residues. CDR1 and CDR2 (germline): SEHNR, FQNEAQ (reference sequence). Trimming left V 5 bases short and J 0 bases short, with 5 bases between. The CDR3 DNA follows: TGTGCCAGCAGCACCAACTCTGGGGCCAACGTCCTGACTTTC. Protein: CASSTNSGANVLTF.

This clonotype was recorded a few times. The chain employs TRBV6-6 and TRBJ2-7; unclear D gene. The germline V gene encodes CDR1 MNHNY and CDR2 SVGAGI (reference sequence). The V gene lost 8 bases and the J gene lost 5 bases, with 4 bases spanning the gap. The CDR3 sequence is 9 residues long. CDR3 sequence: CASGHEQYF. CDR3 coding DNA: TGTGCCAGCGGCCACGAGCAGTACTTC.

This clonotype occurred a few times. The chain carries TRBV3-1 and TRBJ1-5; unclear D gene. V was pared by 1 base and J by 6 bases, with 13 bases between. The V gene's germline CDR1 is LGHDT and CDR2 YNNKEL (reference sequence). The CDR3 spans 15 residues. Here the CDR3 reads CASSQGPGAVQPQHF. In DNA form, the CDR3 reads TGTGCCAGCAGCCAAGGCCCAGGTGCCGTTCAGCCCCAGCATTTT.

In this sample, this clonotype turned up a few times. J is TRBJ1-1 and V is TRBV7-2; D might be TRBD1 (5 bases). The germline V gene encodes CDR1 SGHTA and CDR2 FQGNSA. V lost 4 bases to trimming and J lost 5 bases, with 14 bases between them. The CDR3 consists of 14 residues. Here the CDR3 reads CASSSSQGRTEAFF. The CDR3 bases are TGTGCCAGCAGCTCATCGCAGGGTCGGACTGAAGCTTTCTTT.

Only a few counts were recorded for this clonotype. The V and J genes are TRBV5-6 and TRBJ2-3; the D gene is possibly TRBD2 (6 bases). CDR3 length: 16 residues. Germline assignment: CDR1 SGHDT and CDR2 YYEEEE. Trimming took 2 bases from V and 1 from J, leaving 14 bases between them. The CDR3 coding sequence is TGTGCCAGCAGCTTACGCTTCCAGCGGGGCACAGATACGCAGTATTTT. Encoded protein: CASSLRFQRGTDTQYF.

This clonotype was observed a handful of times. This sequence joins TRBV20-1 and TRBJ1-6, with 8 positions matching TRBD1. In germline, CDR1 is DFQATT, CDR2 SNEGSKA (reference sequence). V was clipped by 6 bases and J by 10 bases; unmatched bases: 5. The CDR3 is 12 amino acids. CDR3 amino acids: CSARQGTSPLHF. The DNA of the CDR3 is TGCAGTGCCCGACAGGGGACATCACCCCTCCACTTT.

This clonotype turned up a few times. This chain links TRBV20-1 with TRBJ1-1, with 7 bases aligning to TRBD1. CDR1 and CDR2 from the germline V gene are DFQATT and SNEGSKA (reference sequence). The CDR3 sequence is 13 residues long. Trimming took 7 bases from V and 0 from J; bases not matched to a gene: 5. CDR3 coding DNA: TGCAGTGTCAAGACAGGGCTGAACACTGAAGCTTTCTTT. Its protein product is CSVKTGLNTEAFF.

This clonotype was seen ten or more times. The CDR3 DNA follows: TGCGCCAGCAGCTTGGGACCCCCCAAAGAGACCCAGTACTTC. Translation: CASSLGPPKETQYF. V and J are TRBV5-1 and TRBJ2-5; D not resolved. Deletions cut 0 bases from V and 3 bases from J, with 9 bases between. This CDR3 has 14 amino acids. The germline gives CDR1 SGHRS, CDR2 YFSETQ.

The gene calls are TRBV5-1 and TRBJ2-5; no clear D gene. The CDR3 runs to 13 residues. Germline V gene sequence: CDR1 SGHRS, CDR2 YFSETQ. V shed 1 base and J shed 2 bases, with 6 bases lying between them. CDR3 amino acids: CASSLLSQETQYF. The CDR3 bases are TGCGCCAGCAGCTTGTTATCTCAAGAGACCCAGTACTTC.

This clonotype was recorded a few times. The V and J genes are TRBV7-6 and TRBJ2-7; D might be TRBD1 (6 bases). The CDR3 sequence is 15 residues long. Trimming stripped 2 bases from V and 3 bases from J, with 14 bases between. The germline V gene encodes CDR1 SGHVS and CDR2 FNYEAQ. The DNA of the CDR3 is TGTGCCAGCAGCTTACTTCGGGGACAAAGCTACGAGCAGTACTTC. Its translation: CASSLLRGQSYEQYF. Together with reference TRBV7-6 and TRBJ2-7, the CDR3 gives the full variable domain: GAGVSQSPRYKVTKRGQDVALRCDPISGHVSLYWYRQALGQGPEFLTYFNYEAQQDKSGLPNDRFSAERPEGSISTLTIQRTEQRDSAMYRCASSLLRGQSYEQYFGPGTRLTVT.

The V and J genes are TRBV7-2 and TRBJ2-4; D possibly corresponds to TRBD2 (5 bases). Trimming removed 6 bases at V and 6 bases at J, with 15 bases between. The CDR3 covers 14 residues. Germline V lookup: CDR1 SGHTA, CDR2 FQGNSA. Here the CDR3 reads CASSTGNGVNIQYF. CDR3 in DNA: TGTGCCAGCAGTACCGGGAATGGGGTAAACATTCAGTACTTC.

The gene calls are TRBV10-3 and TRBJ1-2; 10 nucleotides line up with TRBD1. The germline V gene has CDR1 ENHRY and CDR2 SYGVKD. The CDR3 runs 13 residues. V was clipped by 10 bases and J by 2 bases; unmatched bases: 4. The CDR3 sequence: CASGTGENYGYTF. The CDR3 nucleotides are TGTGCCAGTGGGACAGGGGAAAACTATGGCTACACCTTC.

This clonotype has a handful of counts. The chain has TRBV11-1 and TRBJ1-1; D is unresolved. V dropped 1 base and J dropped 7 bases, with 10 bases sitting between them. The CDR3 runs 13 residues. CDR1 is SGHAT and CDR2 is FQDESV in the germline V gene (reference sequence). In DNA, the CDR3 is TGTGCCAGCAGCTTAGGCGCCCCGTATGAAGCTTTCTTT. This translates into CASSLGAPYEAFF.

This clonotype was seen more than once but under ten times. The chain recombines TRBV7-2 with TRBJ2-1, with 14 bases that match TRBD2. The CDR3 totals 16 residues. Germline V gives CDR1 SGHTA, CDR2 FQGNSA. The trim removed 5 bases at V and 9 bases at J, leaving 9 bases unmatched. The CDR3 reads CASSPRTSGGHGEQFF. In DNA form, the CDR3 reads TGTGCCAGCAGCCCCCGGACTAGCGGGGGGCACGGTGAGCAGTTCTTC.